Listed below are T cell receptor beta chains from one sample, sequenced in a study of cytomegalovirus exposure and HLA in healthy donors. Generated by immunoSEQ multiplex PCR, the TCRdb table keeps only in-frame clones and is missing some. The data hold about 140,000 clones, with around 77% observed a single time. The sample comprised PBMCs. The receptors were gathered from a man younger than 45 in good health and CMV-seronegative. Each CDR3 is given with its conserved first and last residue. A D gene is named only where the DNA matches it firmly. A clone size is listed for some rows: how often the clone was seen (once, few, many), or a class if it is expanded.

>-|TRBJ2-5|-|TRBV10-1
CASSEEGRGVETQYF
TGCGCCAGCAGTGAAGAGGGCAGGGGAGTTGAGACCCAGTACTTC
>-|TRBJ1-2|-|TRBV6-5
CASSQQGGGYTF
TGTGCCAGCAGCCAACAGGGTGGCGGCTACACCTTC
>-|TRBJ1-1|TRBD1|TRBV5-1
CASSLEWTGRTNTEAFF
TGCGCCAGCAGCTTGGAATGGACAGGGAGAACGAACACTGAAGCTTTCTTT
>large|TRBJ2-7|TRBD1|TRBV5-6
CASRDTGGLDEQYF
TGTGCCAGCAGGGATACAGGGGGGCTGGACGAGCAGTACTTC
>-|TRBJ2-7|TRBD2|TRBV5-8
CASSLALTSGSSYEQYF
TGTGCCAGCAGCTTGGCCCTAACTAGCGGGAGCTCCTACGAGCAGTACTTC
>-|TRBJ1-3|TRBD1|TRBV6-5
CASRDRGPGNTIYF
TGTGCCAGCCGGGACAGGGGCCCTGGAAACACCATATATTTT
>-|TRBJ2-3|TRBD1|TRBV4-1
CASSQEKGAGTDTQYF
TGCGCCAGCAGCCAAGAGAAGGGGGCCGGGACAGATACGCAGTATTTT
>-|TRBJ2-3|TRBD2|TRBV5-1
CASSAVGAGAGDTQYF
TGCGCCAGCAGCGCTGTCGGAGCGGGAGCTGGGGATACGCAGTATTTT
>-|TRBJ2-7|TRBD1|TRBV18
CASSPGQEKIDEQYF
TGTGCCAGCTCACCCGGACAGGAGAAAATCGACGAGCAGTACTTC
>-|TRBJ2-1|-|TRBV7-3
CASSLSGSSYNEQFF
TGTGCCAGCAGCTTAAGTGGGAGCTCCTACAATGAGCAGTTCTTC
>-|TRBJ2-1|TRBD1|TRBV15
CATSASGTAYNEQFF
TGTGCCACCAGCGCCTCCGGGACAGCCTACAATGAGCAGTTCTTC
>-|TRBJ1-4|-|TRBV7-8
CASSLEPLRAEKLFF
TGTGCCAGCAGCTTAGAACCTCTAAGAGCCGAAAAACTGTTTTTT
>-|TRBJ2-2|TRBD2|TRBV15
CATSRAGGARDTGELFF
TGTGCCACCAGCAGGGCCGGGGGGGCCAGGGACACCGGGGAGCTGTTTTTT
>-|TRBJ1-2|TRBD1|TRBV2
CASSQQGADGYTF
TGTGCCAGTTCACAACAGGGGGCCGATGGCTACACCTTC
>-|TRBJ1-2|-|TRBV5-4
CASSYGGEKGYGYPF
TGTGCCAGCAGCTACGGGGGAGAAAAGGGGTATGGCTACCCCTTC
>-|TRBJ1-3|TRBD1|TRBV7-9
CASSLSTGGPGNTIYF
TGTGCCAGCAGCTTATCGACAGGGGGCCCTGGAAACACCATATATTTT
>-|TRBJ2-2|-|TRBV28
CASRGNRVLNTGELFF
TGTGCCAGCAGGGGAAACAGGGTTTTAAACACCGGGGAGCTGTTTTTT
>once|TRBJ2-7|TRBD2|TRBV28
CASSAWTSGSYEQYF
TGTGCCAGCAGTGCATGGACTAGCGGGAGCTACGAGCAGTACTTC
>few|TRBJ1-3|-|TRBV19
CATKGSGNTIYF
TGTGCCACGAAGGGGTCTGGAAACACCATATATTTT
>-|TRBJ1-1|-|TRBV11-1
CASSFGSTEAFF
TGTGCCAGCAGCTTTGGGAGCACTGAAGCTTTCTTT
>-|TRBJ2-5|TRBD1|TRBV5-6
CASSLFGQGAQEQYF
TGTGCCAGCAGCTTGTTTGGACAGGGGGCTCAGGAGCAGTACTTC